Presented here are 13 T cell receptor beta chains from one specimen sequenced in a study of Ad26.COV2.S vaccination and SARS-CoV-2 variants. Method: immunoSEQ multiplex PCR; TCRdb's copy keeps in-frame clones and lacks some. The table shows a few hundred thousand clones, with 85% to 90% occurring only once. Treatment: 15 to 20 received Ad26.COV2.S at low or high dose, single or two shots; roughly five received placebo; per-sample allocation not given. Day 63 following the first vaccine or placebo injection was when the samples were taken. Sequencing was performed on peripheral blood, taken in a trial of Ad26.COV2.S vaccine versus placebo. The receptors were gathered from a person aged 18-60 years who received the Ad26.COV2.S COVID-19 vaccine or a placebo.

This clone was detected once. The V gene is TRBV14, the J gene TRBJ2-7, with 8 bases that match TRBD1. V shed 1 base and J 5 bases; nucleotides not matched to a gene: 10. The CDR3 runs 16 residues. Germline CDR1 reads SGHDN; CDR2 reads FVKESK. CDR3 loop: CASSQGPRTGSNEQYF. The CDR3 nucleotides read TGTGCCAGCAGCCAAGGGCCGAGGACAGGGAGCAACGAGCAGTACTTC.

CDR3 coding DNA: TGTGCCAGCAGTTACGTTCCAGGTTTATCCACTGAAGCTTTCTTT. Translation gives CASSYVPGLSTEAFF. The rearrangement links TRBV6-5 to TRBJ1-1, with D uncertain. Germline assignment: CDR1 MNHEY and CDR2 SVGAGI. The CDR3 runs 15 residues. The V and J ends lost 2 bases and 4 bases respectively, with 14 bases between them.

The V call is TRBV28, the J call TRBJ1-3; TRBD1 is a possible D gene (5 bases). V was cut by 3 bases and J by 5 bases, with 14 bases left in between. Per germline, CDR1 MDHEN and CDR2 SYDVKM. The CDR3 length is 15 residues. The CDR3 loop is CASSLGRLDRNTIYF. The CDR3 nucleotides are TGTGCCAGCAGTTTGGGACGGCTAGATAGAAACACCATATATTTT.

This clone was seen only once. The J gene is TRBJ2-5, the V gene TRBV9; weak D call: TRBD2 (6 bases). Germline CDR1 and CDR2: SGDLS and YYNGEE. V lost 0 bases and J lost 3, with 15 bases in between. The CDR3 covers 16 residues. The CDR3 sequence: CASSVGGTLGEETQYF. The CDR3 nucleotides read TGTGCCAGCAGCGTAGGCGGGACTCTGGGGGAAGAGACCCAGTACTTC. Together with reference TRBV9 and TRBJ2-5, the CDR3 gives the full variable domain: DSGVTQTPKHLITATGQRVTLRCSPRSGDLSVYWYQQSLDQGLQFLIQYYNGEERAKGNILERFSAQQFPDLHSELNLSSLELGDSALYFCASSVGGTLGEETQYFGPGTRLLVL.

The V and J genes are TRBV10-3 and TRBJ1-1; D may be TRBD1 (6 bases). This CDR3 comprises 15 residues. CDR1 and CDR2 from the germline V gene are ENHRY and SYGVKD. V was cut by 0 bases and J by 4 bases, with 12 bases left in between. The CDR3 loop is CAISESGGRGTEAFF. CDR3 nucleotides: TGTGCCATCAGTGAGTCCGGGGGCCGTGGCACTGAAGCTTTCTTT.

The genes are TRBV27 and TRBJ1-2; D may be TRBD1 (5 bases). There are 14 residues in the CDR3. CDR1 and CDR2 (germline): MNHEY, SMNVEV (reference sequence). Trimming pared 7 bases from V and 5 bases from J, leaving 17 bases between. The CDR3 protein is CASTPDTRSYGYTF. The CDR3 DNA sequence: TGTGCCAGCACCCCGGACACTAGGTCGTATGGCTACACCTTC.

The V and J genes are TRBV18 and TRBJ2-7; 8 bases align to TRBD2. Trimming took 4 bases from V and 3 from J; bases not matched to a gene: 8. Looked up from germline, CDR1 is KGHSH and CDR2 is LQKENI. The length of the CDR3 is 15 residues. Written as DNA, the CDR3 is TGTGCCAGCTCACAACATAGCGGGACGGTCTACGAGCAGTACGTC. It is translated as CASSQHSGTVYEQYV.

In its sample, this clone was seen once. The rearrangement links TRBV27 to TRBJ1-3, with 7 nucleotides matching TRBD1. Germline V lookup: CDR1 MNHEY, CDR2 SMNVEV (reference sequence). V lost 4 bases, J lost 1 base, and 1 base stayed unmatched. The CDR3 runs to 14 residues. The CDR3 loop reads CASSSTGSGNTIYF. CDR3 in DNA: TGTGCCAGCAGTTCGACAGGGTCTGGAAACACCATATATTTT.

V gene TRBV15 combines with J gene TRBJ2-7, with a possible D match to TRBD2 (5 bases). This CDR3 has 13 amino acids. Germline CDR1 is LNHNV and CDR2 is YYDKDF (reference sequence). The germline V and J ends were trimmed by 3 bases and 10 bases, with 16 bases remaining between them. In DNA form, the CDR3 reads TGTGCCACCAGCAGCACCCGACGAGGGATTCAGTACGTC. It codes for CATSSTRRGIQYV.

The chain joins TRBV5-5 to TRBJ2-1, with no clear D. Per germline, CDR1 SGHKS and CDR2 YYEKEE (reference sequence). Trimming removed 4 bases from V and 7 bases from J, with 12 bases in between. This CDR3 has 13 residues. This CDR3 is CASSKRVFNEQFF. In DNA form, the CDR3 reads TGTGCCAGCAGCAAACGTGTATTTAATGAGCAGTTCTTC.

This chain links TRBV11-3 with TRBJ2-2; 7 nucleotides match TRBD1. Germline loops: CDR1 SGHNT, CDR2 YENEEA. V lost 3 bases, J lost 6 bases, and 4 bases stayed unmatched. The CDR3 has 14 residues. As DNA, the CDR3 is TGTGCCAGCAGCTTGGGAACAGGGGCCGGGGAGCTGTTTTTT. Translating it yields CASSLGTGAGELFF.

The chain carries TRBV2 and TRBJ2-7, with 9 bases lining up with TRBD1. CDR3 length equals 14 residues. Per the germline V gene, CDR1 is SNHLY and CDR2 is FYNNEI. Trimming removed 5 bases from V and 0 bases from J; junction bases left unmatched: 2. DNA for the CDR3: TGTGCCAGCAGTCAGACAGGGGGCTCCTACGAGCAGTACTTC. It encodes CASSQTGGSYEQYF.

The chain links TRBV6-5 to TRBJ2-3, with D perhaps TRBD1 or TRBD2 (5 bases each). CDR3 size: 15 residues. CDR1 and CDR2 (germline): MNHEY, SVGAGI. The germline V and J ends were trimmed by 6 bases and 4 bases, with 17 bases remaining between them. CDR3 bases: TGTGCCAGCAGGGCCGGGACCCGAGTCCCAGATACGCAGTATTTT. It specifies CASRAGTRVPDTQYF.